This T cell receptor beta chain stems from a study of T cell changes during pregnancy in multiple sclerosis. A few counts support this clone. The protocol was immunoSEQ multiplex PCR, while the TCRdb copy is restricted to in-frame clones and leaves out a portion. The sample yields under 70,000 clones, 91% seen once. Germline V gene sequence: CDR1 LGHNA, CDR2 YSLEER. The CDR3 totals 14 residues. V was trimmed by 0 bases and J by 11 bases, leaving 16 bases between them. The TCR was taken from a female donor in good health, enrolled as a control in a pregnancy study. This rearrangement joins TRBV4-3 to TRBJ1-1, with D possibly being TRBD1 (6 bases). The specimen comprised peripheral blood, sampled after pregnancy. This CDR3 reads CASSQDRSRGGAFF. In nucleotides, the CDR3 is TGCGCCAGCAGCCAAGATCGGAGCAGGGGAGGGGCTTTCTTT.